Sequencing of this T cell receptor (beta chain) was carried out in a study of identical twins. Each CDR3 protein gets one entry after TCRdb re-called the 5' RACE reads with MiXCR. This sample has more than 650,000 distinct CDR3 sequences; 6% to 6.5% occur once, and the top ten carry under 2%. V lost 6 bases, J lost 5 bases, and 4 bases stayed unmatched. The CDR3 is made up of 13 amino acids. This TCR was recovered from a man between 18 and 35 years old in good health. The chain combines TRBV12-3 or TRBV12-4 with TRBJ1-1, with TRBD1 identical over 9 bases. Sequencing was performed on naive T cells sorted from blood. CDR3 DNA: TGTGCCAGCAGGACAGGGGGATTAACTGAAGCTTTCTTT. It specifies CASRTGGLTEAFF.